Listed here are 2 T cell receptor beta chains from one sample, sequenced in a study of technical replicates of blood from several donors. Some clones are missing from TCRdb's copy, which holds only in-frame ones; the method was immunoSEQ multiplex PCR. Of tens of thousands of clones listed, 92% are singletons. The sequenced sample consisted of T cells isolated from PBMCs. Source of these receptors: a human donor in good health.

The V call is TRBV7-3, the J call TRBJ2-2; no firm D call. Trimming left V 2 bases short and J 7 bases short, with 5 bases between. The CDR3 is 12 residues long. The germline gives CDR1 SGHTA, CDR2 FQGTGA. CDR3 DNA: TGTGCCAGCAGCTTACGGGTCGGGGAGCTGTTTTTT. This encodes CASSLRVGELFF. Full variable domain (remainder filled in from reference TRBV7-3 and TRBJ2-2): GAGVSQTPSNKVTEKGKYVELRCDPISGHTALYWYRQSLGQGPEFLIYFQGTGAADDSGLPNDRFFAVRPEGSVSTLKIQRTERGDSAVYLCASSLRVGELFFGEGSRLTVL.

DNA for the CDR3: TGTGCCAGCACCCAGATTGCAACTAATGAAAAACTGTTTTTT. Translation gives CASTQIATNEKLFF. The V call is TRBV28, the J call TRBJ1-4, with D unresolved. CDR1 is MDHEN and CDR2 is SYDVKM in the germline V gene. The CDR3 consists of 14 residues. Trimming took 7 bases from V and 0 from J, leaving 9 bases between them.